This T cell receptor beta chain appears in the sequencing data of a study of blood T cell repertoires in COVID-19. Study-wide background: Donors in the United States, Italy and Spain gave samples during acute or convalescent COVID-19. The cDNA or gDNA used as material had been derived from T cells, B-cell-depleted T cells, or PBMCs.

The CDR3 spans 17 residues. Germline V gives CDR1 SGHRS, CDR2 YFSETQ. V shed 2 bases, J shed 0 bases, and the junction held 10 bases outside the gene matches. In the authors' workflow: From reference gene primer amplification, estimates of nucleated cell counts were derived. TCRdb's table, derived via immunoSEQ multiplex PCR, lists solely in-frame clones and lacks some. The V and J calls and clone size come from that table; D and trimming were worked out from the DNA. Of tens of thousands of clones listed, roughly 92% are singletons. The gene calls are TRBV5-1 and TRBJ2-7, with 8 bases that match TRBD1. This sequence was found in a man aged 60 to 75 with acute or convalescent COVID-19. The specimen was peripheral blood. The CDR3 DNA sequence: TGCGCCAGCAGCTTCGGACAGGGCCGGGGAAGCTCCTACGAGCAGTACTTC. Protein sequence: CASSFGQGRGSSYEQYF.